Listed below are T cell receptor beta chains from one sample, sequenced in a study of monozygotic twins with cystic fibrosis. This table comes from immunoSEQ multiplex PCR, and its TCRdb copy is limited to in-frame clones, with some not included. The table includes roughly 19,000 clones, approximately 97% detected once. The material sequenced was blood. The receptors here all came from a woman in her thirties with cystic fibrosis. Both conserved end residues are part of each CDR3. The D gene is left open where the match is weak. Clone size is not always given. Where it is, it says once, few, many or a class for expanded clones.

CDR3aa | CDR3nt | j_gene | d_gene | v_gene | abundance
CASSRGGSSYEQYF | TGTGCCAGCAGCCGCGGGGGGAGCTCCTACGAGCAGTACTTC | TRBJ2-7 | TRBD2 | TRBV7-2 | -
CASSSRDGVPGEQYF | TGTGCCAGCAGCTCTCGGGACGGGGTTCCAGGCGAGCAGTACTTC | TRBJ2-7 | - | TRBV5-6 | -
CASSHNEGTTEAFF | TGTGCCAGCAGCCACAACGAGGGTACGACTGAAGCTTTCTTT | TRBJ1-1 | - | TRBV6-5 | -
CASSYSNPGSATQYF | TGTGCCAGCAGTTACTCGAATCCGGGCTCGGCGACCCAGTACTTC | TRBJ2-5 | - | TRBV6-5 | -
CASREIAGGRRTGELFF | TGTGCCAGCAGGGAAATAGCGGGGGGGCGCCGCACCGGGGAGCTGTTTTTT | TRBJ2-2 | TRBD2 | TRBV6-1 | once
CASSLGGQPQHF | TGCGCCAGCAGTTTGGGGGGTCAGCCCCAGCATTTT | TRBJ1-5 | - | TRBV10-2 | -
CASSNRYTQYF | TGTGCCAGCAGCAACAGGTATACGCAGTATTTT | TRBJ2-3 | - | TRBV6-5 | -
CASSLQAAYGYTF | TGTGCCAGCTCACTCCAGGCCGCTTATGGCTACACCTTC | TRBJ1-2 | - | TRBV18 | -
CATSRGQGLNQPQHF | TGTGCCACCAGCAGGGGACAGGGTCTCAATCAGCCCCAGCATTTT | TRBJ1-5 | TRBD1 | TRBV15 | -
CASSATATQPSYEQYF | TGCGCCAGCAGTGCTACAGCTACCCAACCCTCCTACGAGCAGTACTTC | TRBJ2-7 | - | TRBV10-1 | -
CASSLEPGSEQYF | TGTGCCAGCAGCTTAGAGCCGGGCTCCGAGCAGTACTTC | TRBJ2-7 | - | TRBV11-2 | -
CASSLGGGANEKLFF | TGTGCCAGCAGCTTAGGAGGGGGGGCTAATGAAAAACTGTTTTTT | TRBJ1-4 | - | TRBV11-2 | -
CASTTGLRTEAFF | TGTGCCAGCACGACAGGGTTAAGGACTGAAGCTTTCTTT | TRBJ1-1 | TRBD1 | TRBV6-1 | -
CASSPGQHTIYEQYF | TGTGCCAGCAGCCCGGGACAGCACACTATCTACGAGCAGTACTTC | TRBJ2-7 | TRBD1 | TRBV27 | -
CASAPTAGGLDTQYF | TGCGCCAGCGCCCCCACAGCGGGGGGTTTAGATACGCAGTATTTT | TRBJ2-3 | TRBD2 | TRBV5-1 | -
CASSPGTTLMLGQYF | TGTGCCAGCAGCCCCGGGACAACACTAATGTTGGGGCAGTACTTC | TRBJ2-7 | - | TRBV13 | -
CATATGKATNEKLFF | TGTGCCACGGCGACAGGGAAGGCAACTAATGAAAAACTGTTTTTT | TRBJ1-4 | TRBD1 | TRBV10-3 | -
CASSLEFREWNEKLFF | TGTGCCAGCAGCTTGGAATTTCGAGAGTGGAATGAAAAACTGTTTTTT | TRBJ1-4 | - | TRBV5-5 | -
CASSEGTRVEKLFF | TGTGCCAGCAGTGAGGGGACAAGGGTCGAAAAACTGTTTTTT | TRBJ1-4 | - | TRBV2 | medium-sized
CASSYAGHPREAFF | TGTGCCAGCAGTTATGCGGGCCACCCAAGGGAAGCTTTCTTT | TRBJ1-1 | - | TRBV6-5 | -
CASSIGGIGNTIYF | TGTGCCAGTAGTATAGGAGGGATTGGAAACACCATATATTTT | TRBJ1-3 | - | TRBV19 | once
CASSGTSLGELFF | TGTGCCAGTAGTGGGACTTCTCTGGGGGAGCTGTTTTTT | TRBJ2-2 | - | TRBV19 | -
CASSPGGEVNTEAFF | TGTGCCAGCAGCCCGGGGGGGGAGGTAAACACTGAAGCTTTCTTT | TRBJ1-1 | - | TRBV11-2 | -
CASSGDRGREKLFF | TGTGCCAGCAGTGGGGACAGGGGTAGGGAAAAACTGTTTTTT | TRBJ1-4 | TRBD1 | TRBV6-5 | -